This is a list of T cell receptor beta chains from one sample in a study of radiotherapy plus CTLA-4 blockade in lung cancer. Sequencing was performed with immunoSEQ multiplex PCR; in TCRdb, only in-frame clones are kept and a portion is missing. The table includes roughly 120,000 clones, 78% detected once. The sample here was peripheral blood, taken from a patient treated with radiotherapy plus ipilimumab. These receptors all come from a human donor with non-small cell lung cancer who had a partial response to radiotherapy plus ipilimumab. Each CDR3 is given with its conserved first and last residue. D genes are given only for firm matches. For some rows the clone size is stated as once, few or many, or as a class when expanded; others skip it.

>NA|NA|TRBV5-6|TRBJ1-5
TGTGCCAGCAGCGAATCAGGGGCCGAACAGCCCCAGCATTTT
CASSESGAEQPQHF
>NA|TRBD1|TRBV7-2|TRBJ2-1
TGTGCCAGCAGCTTAGCAGGGACAGGGGCCTACAATGAGCAGTTCTTC
CASSLAGTGAYNEQFF
>NA|NA|TRBV2|TRBJ1-1
TGTGCCAGCAGTCCGACAGGATGGGGCACTGAAGCTTTCTTT
CASSPTGWGTEAFF
>NA|TRBD1|TRBV7-3|TRBJ1-1
TGTGCCAGCAGCCCACCGGGACAGACTGAAGCTTTCTTT
CASSPPGQTEAFF
>NA|NA|TRBV5-6|TRBJ1-1
TGTGCCAGCAGCTTGGGGGCGGGACGAACTGAAGCTTTCTTT
CASSLGAGRTEAFF
>NA|NA|TRBV2|TRBJ2-4
TGTGCCAGCAGCAACTCCAGGGGATTGAACATTCAGTACTTC
CASSNSRGLNIQYF
>few|TRBD1|TRBV6-1|TRBJ1-1
TGTGCCAGCAGTGCCCGACAGGGCCGGGACACTGAAGCTTTCTTT
CASSARQGRDTEAFF
>NA|TRBD1|TRBV7-9|TRBJ2-1
TGTGCCAGCATCCGAAACAGGGGAAATGAGCAGTTCTTC
CASIRNRGNEQFF
>NA|TRBD2|TRBV2|TRBJ2-7
TGTGCCAGCAGTAAGACTAGCGTGACAGTCTTC
CASSKTSVTVF
>few|TRBD1|TRBV6-5|TRBJ1-5
TGTGCCAGCAGTTGGGGACAGGGTAATCAGCCCCAGCATTTT
CASSWGQGNQPQHF
>NA|NA|TRBV5-1|TRBJ2-5
TGCGCCAGCAGCTTGGGTCGGGGCCAAGAGACCCAGTACTTC
CASSLGRGQETQYF
>once|NA|TRBV6-6|TRBJ1-6
TGTGCCAGCCCAGGTTCCGGGAGTGTCCGGAATTCACCCCTCCACTTT
CASPGSGSVRNSPLHF
>NA|TRBD1|TRBV9|TRBJ2-3
TGTGCCAGCAGCGTAGCAGGGGGACGCACAGATACGCAGTATTTT
CASSVAGGRTDTQYF
>NA|TRBD2|TRBV27|TRBJ2-7
TGTGCCAGCAGTTGGGTGGTGGGACTAGCGGGATCCTACGAGCAGTACTTC
CASSWVVGLAGSYEQYF
>few|TRBD1|TRBV5-1|TRBJ1-4
TGCGCCAGCAGCGAGGGACAGCCCAATGAAAAACTGTTTTTT
CASSEGQPNEKLFF
>once|NA|TRBV28|TRBJ2-7
TGTGCCAGCAGTCGTCCTGACATTCTCCGGGGGCAGTACTTC
CASSRPDILRGQYF
>NA|NA|TRBV5-6|TRBJ2-6
TGTGCCAGCAGCTTTGCGGGTGGGGCCAACGTCCTGACTTTC
CASSFAGGANVLTF
>NA|TRBD1|TRBV9|TRBJ2-1
TGTGCCAGCTCCGCCCGGGACAGGGGAAACAATGAGCAGTTCTTC
CASSARDRGNNEQFF